These 25 T cell receptor beta chains were all obtained from the same sample, sequenced in a study of OX40 agonist ivuxolimab in advanced cancers. This table comes from immunoSEQ multiplex PCR, and its TCRdb copy is limited to in-frame clones, with some not included. The table has about 83,000 clones, approximately 84% seen once. The input for sequencing was CD4+ or CD8+ T cells sorted from blood, taken in a trial of the OX40 agonist ivuxolimab. The receptors were gathered from an adult with an advanced solid tumor such as melanoma, head and neck, liver or kidney cancer.

This rearrangement joins TRBV18 to TRBJ2-2; D is unresolved. V shed 3 bases and J shed 0 bases, with 8 bases lying between them. The CDR3 consists of 15 residues. CDR1 KGHSH and CDR2 LQKENI come from the germline V gene. CDR3 sequence (DNA): TGTGCCAGCTCACCTAACCTCGCGAACACCGGGGAGCTGTTTTTT. Translated: CASSPNLANTGELFF.

The J gene is TRBJ2-7, the V gene TRBV5-1, with D possibly TRBD2 on 6 matching bases. Germline-derived CDR1 and CDR2 are SGHRS and YFSETQ. This CDR3 contains 13 residues. Between the trimmed V and J ends, which lost 6 bases and 6 bases, there was a span of 16 bases. The CDR3 DNA is TGCGCCAGCAACCGGCTGGGGGGTTTCGAGCAGTACTTC. It encodes CASNRLGGFEQYF.

This rearrangement joins TRBV7-6 to TRBJ2-1; 9 bases map to TRBD1. From germline, CDR1 is SGHVS and CDR2 FNYEAQ. The V segment lost 2 bases and the J segment 5 bases; nucleotides outside the gene matches: 10. CDR3 length equals 17 residues. DNA of the CDR3: TGTGCCAGCAGCTTACTGTCACGGGACAGGGCAAACAATGAGCAGTTCTTC. Translation gives CASSLLSRDRANNEQFF.

The chain is built from TRBV11-2 and TRBJ2-5; the D call may be TRBD1 or TRBD2 (5 bases each). V was clipped by 5 bases and J by 4 bases, with 8 bases between them. CDR1 is SGHAT and CDR2 is FQNNGV in the germline V gene. This CDR3 is built from 12 residues. The CDR3 loop is CASSTRGETQYF. The DNA for the CDR3 is TGTGCCAGCAGCACTAGGGGAGAGACCCAGTACTTC.

This clone was recorded a few times. V usage is TRBV11-2 and J usage is TRBJ2-1, with D maybe TRBD2 (6 bases). Germline V gives CDR1 SGHAT, CDR2 FQNNGV. Trimming left V 0 bases short and J 4 bases short, with 10 bases between. This CDR3 contains 15 residues. CDR3 coding DNA: TGTGCCAGCAGCTTAGAACTAGCAAAGTACAATGAGCAGTTCTTC. Amino acid sequence: CASSLELAKYNEQFF.

The chain joins TRBV5-1 to TRBJ1-1; the D gene is possibly TRBD1 (5 bases). Per the germline V gene, CDR1 is SGHRS and CDR2 is YFSETQ. With 4 bases removed from V and 3 bases from J, the gap between germline ends came to 10 bases. The CDR3 contains 13 residues. The CDR3 DNA follows: TGCGCCAGCAGCGAAGCAGGGTACACTGAAGCTTTCTTT. It specifies CASSEAGYTEAFF.

The CDR3 coding sequence is TGTGCCAGCAACCGCCGGGATAACAATGAGCAGTTCTTC. Its translation: CASNRRDNNEQFF. The gene calls are TRBV5-4 and TRBJ2-1, with a possible D match to TRBD2 (5 bases). Trimming took 6 bases from V and 5 from J, leaving 12 bases between them. Germline CDR1 SGHNT, CDR2 YYREEE (reference sequence). CDR3 size: 13 residues.

This sequence joins TRBV11-2 and TRBJ1-1, with D hard to call. This CDR3 is 14 amino acids long. The germline gives CDR1 SGHAT, CDR2 FQNNGV. Trimming shortened V by 2 bases and J by 0 bases, and 7 bases separated the two germline ends. The DNA for the CDR3 is TGTGCCAGCAGCTTAAAACACCTGAACACTGAAGCTTTCTTT. Its protein is CASSLKHLNTEAFF. Filled out from reference TRBV11-2 and TRBJ1-1, the complete variable domain reads EAGVAQSPRYKIIEKRQSVAFWCNPISGHATLYWYQQILGQGPKLLIQFQNNGVVDDSQLPKDRFSAERLKGVDSTLKIQPAKLEDSAVYLCASSLKHLNTEAFFGQGTRLTVV.

This chain joins TRBV5-1 and TRBJ2-1, with D maybe TRBD2 (6 bases). CDR1 is SGHRS and CDR2 is YFSETQ in the germline V gene. This CDR3 contains 15 residues. V dropped 4 bases and J dropped 7 bases, with 18 bases sitting between them. Here the CDR3 reads CASSLREIHANEQFF. The CDR3 coding sequence is TGCGCCAGCAGCCTCCGGGAGATACACGCGAATGAGCAGTTCTTC.

This chain links TRBV6-1 with TRBJ1-2, with no clear D. With 5 bases removed from V and 2 bases from J, the gap between germline ends came to 3 bases. This CDR3 spans 11 amino acids. In germline, CDR1 is MNHNS, CDR2 SASEGT. The CDR3 region is CASSQNYGYTF. The CDR3 DNA follows: TGTGCCAGCAGTCAGAACTATGGCTACACCTTC.

This clone is a singleton in its sample. The gene calls are TRBV5-1 and TRBJ2-2; 7 bases match TRBD1. The junction had 15 bases not matched to a gene; V was cut back by 1 base and J by 3 bases. The CDR3 has 19 amino acids. Germline CDR1 SGHRS, CDR2 YFSETQ. This CDR3 is CASSLRDRAKKAYTGELFF. CDR3 nucleotide sequence: TGCGCCAGCAGCTTGAGAGACAGGGCTAAGAAAGCCTACACCGGGGAGCTGTTTTTT.

The V gene is TRBV19, the J gene TRBJ1-3; D unresolved. The CDR3 sequence is 15 residues long. V gave up 4 bases and J gave up 0 bases, with 10 bases separating them. The germline V gene has CDR1 LNHDA and CDR2 SQIVND (reference sequence). The CDR3 DNA is TGTGCCAGTAGTACGAGACTGCACTCTGGAAACACCATATATTTT. Encoded protein: CASSTRLHSGNTIYF.

This chain joins TRBV2 and TRBJ1-4, with 8 bases aligning to TRBD1. The trim removed 3 bases at V and 4 bases at J, leaving 7 bases unmatched. Germline CDR1 reads SNHLY; CDR2 reads FYNNEI. This CDR3 has 16 residues. For the CDR3, the DNA is TGTGCCAGCAGTGATCCCGGGACAGGCCTTAATGAAAAACTGTTTTTT. It specifies CASSDPGTGLNEKLFF. Based on the CDR3 plus reference TRBV2 and TRBJ1-4, the full variable domain is EPEVTQTPSHQVTQMGQEVILRCVPISNHLYFYWYRQILGQKVEFLVSFYNNEISEKSEIFDDQFSVERPDGSNFTLKIRSTKLEDSAMYFCASSDPGTGLNEKLFFGSGTQLSVL.

In DNA form, the CDR3 reads TGCGCCAGCAGCCAAGGGGGATTGATGCGAGGGGAGACCCAGTACTTC. The encoded protein is CASSQGGLMRGETQYF. V and J are TRBV4-3 and TRBJ2-5, with D possibly being TRBD2 (5 bases). V was pared by 1 base and J by 5 bases, with 17 bases between. The germline V gene has CDR1 LGHNA and CDR2 YSLEER. CDR3 size: 16 residues.

This rearrangement joins TRBV2 to TRBJ1-2; TRBD1 is a possible D gene (6 bases). The germline V and J ends were trimmed by 5 bases and 5 bases, with 12 bases remaining between them. The CDR3 consists of 13 residues. CDR1 is SNHLY, CDR2 FYNNEI, per germline. CDR3 DNA sequence: TGTGCCAGCAGTCGGGGGCTGATATATGGCTACACCTTC. Its translation is CASSRGLIYGYTF. Full variable domain (rest looked up from reference TRBV2 and TRBJ1-2): EPEVTQTPSHQVTQMGQEVILRCVPISNHLYFYWYRQILGQKVEFLVSFYNNEISEKSEIFDDQFSVERPDGSNFTLKIRSTKLEDSAMYFCASSRGLIYGYTFGSGTRLTVV.

The chain recombines TRBV9 with TRBJ2-1; D is unclear. The CDR3 has 13 amino acids. Per the germline V gene, CDR1 is SGDLS and CDR2 is YYNGEE. Trimming stripped 7 bases from V and 6 bases from J, with 14 bases between. CDR3 loop: CASSKGPINEQFF. CDR3 bases: TGTGCCAGCTCGAAGGGCCCGATCAATGAGCAGTTCTTC.

The chain combines TRBV11-1 with TRBJ2-2, with 7 bases that match TRBD2. V shed 11 bases, J shed 4 bases, and the junction held 7 bases outside the gene matches. CDR3 length equals 13 residues. Per the germline V gene, CDR1 is SGHAT and CDR2 is FQDESV (reference sequence). The CDR3 loop reads CACGREGTGELFF. In DNA, the CDR3 is TGTGCCTGTGGTAGGGAGGGCACCGGGGAGCTGTTTTTT.

For the CDR3, the DNA is TGTGCCAGCAGCGTAGAAGAAACAGGGCCCTCCTACGAGCAGTACTTC. Protein: CASSVEETGPSYEQYF. The gene calls are TRBV9 and TRBJ2-7, with a possible D match to TRBD1 (6 bases). The CDR3 sequence is 16 residues long. Deletions cut 0 bases from V and 0 bases from J, with 13 bases between. The V gene's germline CDR1 is SGDLS and CDR2 YYNGEE.

The chain carries TRBV5-6 and TRBJ1-5; no reliable D call. With 0 bases removed from V and 7 bases from J, the gap between germline ends came to 8 bases. Per the germline V gene, CDR1 is SGHDT and CDR2 is YYEEEE. The CDR3 is 13 amino acids. CDR3 in DNA: TGTGCCAGCAGCTTGGGTCCGGGCCAGCCCCAGCATTTT. Amino acid sequence: CASSLGPGQPQHF.

The V gene is TRBV6-1, the J gene TRBJ2-6; 10 bases align to TRBD1. V lost 4 bases and J lost 3; bases outside the gene matches: 6. Germline CDR1 and CDR2: MNHNS and SASEGT. CDR3 length: 17 amino acids. The CDR3 DNA reads TGTGCCAGCAGTGCCGGGACAGGGGATCATGGGGCCAACGTCCTGACTTTC. This encodes CASSAGTGDHGANVLTF.

The chain joins TRBV19 to TRBJ1-2; 7 bases match TRBD1. This CDR3 contains 14 residues. V lost 6 bases to trimming and J lost 4 bases; unmatched junction nucleotides: 8. Germline V CDR1 and CDR2: LNHDA, SQIVND (reference sequence). The CDR3 DNA reads as TGTGCCAGTAGACCTTTCGGGACAGTCTATGGCTACACCTTC. Protein: CASRPFGTVYGYTF.

This clone was seen a single time. This rearrangement joins TRBV5-4 to TRBJ1-2; D might be TRBD1 (5 bases). Trimming removed 4 bases at V and 2 bases at J, with 12 bases between. The CDR3 sequence is 14 residues long. The germline CDR1 and CDR2 sequences are SGHNT and YYREEE (reference sequence). CDR3 protein: CASSPGGGNYGYTF. The CDR3 bases are TGTGCCAGCAGCCCCGGGGGGGGGAACTATGGCTACACCTTC.

This clone was found many times. The rearrangement joins TRBV5-4 to TRBJ1-2, with TRBD1 identical over 7 bases. This CDR3 is built from 15 residues. Germline V lookup: CDR1 SGHNT, CDR2 YYREEE (reference sequence). With 0 bases clipped from V and 0 bases from J, the junction kept 2 bases outside the gene matches. The CDR3 loop is CASSLVTGANYGYTF. The CDR3, as DNA: TGTGCCAGCAGCTTGGTTACAGGGGCTAACTATGGCTACACCTTC.

The rearrangement uses TRBV6-5 and TRBJ1-1, with TRBD1 identical over 9 bases. Trimming cost V 1 base and J 0 bases; bases outside gene matches: 0. The CDR3 totals 15 residues. Germline loops: CDR1 MNHEY, CDR2 SVGAGI. The CDR3 protein is CASSYWDRVNTEAFF. The CDR3 DNA sequence: TGTGCCAGCAGTTACTGGGACAGGGTGAACACTGAAGCTTTCTTT.

This chain connects TRBV11-2 to TRBJ1-6; D remains ambiguous. Trimming took off 5 bases at V and 0 bases at J, with 5 bases between the two ends. This CDR3 region has 14 residues. The germline gives CDR1 SGHAT, CDR2 FQNNGV. CDR3 nucleotide sequence: TGTGCCAGCAGCCCGAACTCCTATAATTCACCCCTCCACTTT. Amino acids: CASSPNSYNSPLHF.